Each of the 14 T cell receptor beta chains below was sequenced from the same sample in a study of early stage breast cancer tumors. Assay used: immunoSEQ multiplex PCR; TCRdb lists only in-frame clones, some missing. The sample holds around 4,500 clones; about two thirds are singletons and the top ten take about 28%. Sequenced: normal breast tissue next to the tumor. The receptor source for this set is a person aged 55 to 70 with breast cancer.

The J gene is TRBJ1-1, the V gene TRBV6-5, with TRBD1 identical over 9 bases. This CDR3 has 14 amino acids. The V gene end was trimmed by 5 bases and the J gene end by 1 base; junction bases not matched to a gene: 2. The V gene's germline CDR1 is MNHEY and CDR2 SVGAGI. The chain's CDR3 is CASSPTGGNTEAFF. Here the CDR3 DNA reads TGTGCCAGCAGTCCGACAGGGGGGAACACTGAAGCTTTCTTT.

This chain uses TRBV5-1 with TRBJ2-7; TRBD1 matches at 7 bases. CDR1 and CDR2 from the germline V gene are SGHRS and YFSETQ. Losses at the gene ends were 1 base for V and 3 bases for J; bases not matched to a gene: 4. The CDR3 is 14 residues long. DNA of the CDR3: TGCGCCAGCAGCTTGACAGGGGAACTCTACGAGCAGTACTTC. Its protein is CASSLTGELYEQYF.

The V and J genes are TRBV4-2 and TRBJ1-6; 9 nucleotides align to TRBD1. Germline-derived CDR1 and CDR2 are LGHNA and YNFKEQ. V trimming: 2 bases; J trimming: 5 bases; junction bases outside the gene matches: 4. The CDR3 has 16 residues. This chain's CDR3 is CASSQRTGADNSPLHF. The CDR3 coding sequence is TGTGCCAGCAGCCAAAGGACAGGGGCTGATAATTCACCCCTCCACTTT.

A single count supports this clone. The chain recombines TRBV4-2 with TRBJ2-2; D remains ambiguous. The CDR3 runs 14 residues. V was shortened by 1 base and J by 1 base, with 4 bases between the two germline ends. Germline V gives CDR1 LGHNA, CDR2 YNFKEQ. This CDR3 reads CASSQVLNTGELFF. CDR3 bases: TGTGCCAGCAGCCAAGTACTGAACACCGGGGAGCTGTTTTTT.

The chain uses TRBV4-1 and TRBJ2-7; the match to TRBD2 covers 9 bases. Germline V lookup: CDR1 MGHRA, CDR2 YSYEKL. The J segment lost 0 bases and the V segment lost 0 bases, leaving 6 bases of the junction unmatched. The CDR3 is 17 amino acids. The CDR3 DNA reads TGCGCCAGCAGCCAAGATACGACTAGCGGACTCTCCTACGAGCAGTACTTC. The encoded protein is CASSQDTTSGLSYEQYF.

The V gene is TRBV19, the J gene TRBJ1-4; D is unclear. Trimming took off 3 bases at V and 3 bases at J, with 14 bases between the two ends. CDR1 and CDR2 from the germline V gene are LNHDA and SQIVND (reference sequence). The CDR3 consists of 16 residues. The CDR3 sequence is CASSINGVVANEKLFF. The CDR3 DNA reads TGTGCCAGTAGTATCAACGGGGTTGTAGCTAATGAAAAACTGTTTTTT.

This CDR3 reads CAWSVGMVGQPQHF. CDR3 coding DNA: TGTGCCTGGAGTGTAGGGATGGTAGGACAGCCCCAGCATTTT. The chain has TRBV30 and TRBJ1-5; no clear D gene. CDR3 length: 14 residues. V lost 0 bases and J 7 bases, leaving 13 bases between the germline ends. The germline CDR1 and CDR2 sequences are GTSNPN and SVGIG (reference sequence).

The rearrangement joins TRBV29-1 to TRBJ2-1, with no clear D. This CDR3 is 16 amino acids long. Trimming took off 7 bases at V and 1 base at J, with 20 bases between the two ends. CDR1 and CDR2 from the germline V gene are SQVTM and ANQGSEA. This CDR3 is CSGLLFSRGSYNEQFF. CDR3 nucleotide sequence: TGCAGCGGTCTCCTTTTTAGTCGTGGATCCTACAATGAGCAGTTCTTC.

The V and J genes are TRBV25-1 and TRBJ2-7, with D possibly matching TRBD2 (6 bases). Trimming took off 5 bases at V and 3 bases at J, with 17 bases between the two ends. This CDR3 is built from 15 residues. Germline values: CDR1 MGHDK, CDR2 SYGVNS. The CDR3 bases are TGTGCCAGCAGTAAAAGGGCGTGGGGGGACTACGAGCAGTACTTC. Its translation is CASSKRAWGDYEQYF.

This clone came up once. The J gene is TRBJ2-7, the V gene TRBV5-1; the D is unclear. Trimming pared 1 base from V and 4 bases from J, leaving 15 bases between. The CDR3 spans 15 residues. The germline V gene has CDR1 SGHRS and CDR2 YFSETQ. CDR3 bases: TGCGCCAGCAGCTTGCTACAACCTGGCAGTTACGAGCAGTACTTC. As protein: CASSLLQPGSYEQYF.

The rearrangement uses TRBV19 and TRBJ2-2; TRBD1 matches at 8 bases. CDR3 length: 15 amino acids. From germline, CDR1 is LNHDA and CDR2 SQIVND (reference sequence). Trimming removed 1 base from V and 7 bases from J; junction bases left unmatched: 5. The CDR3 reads CASSIARGQSGELFF. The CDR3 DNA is TGTGCCAGTAGTATAGCCAGGGGGCAAAGCGGGGAGCTGTTTTTT.

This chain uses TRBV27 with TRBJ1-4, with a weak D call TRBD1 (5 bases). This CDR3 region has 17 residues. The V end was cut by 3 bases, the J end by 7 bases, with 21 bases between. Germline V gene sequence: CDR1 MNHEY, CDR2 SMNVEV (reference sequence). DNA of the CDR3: TGTGCCAGCAGTTTCGGGGGAGTTAACGGGGCGACTGAAAAACTGTTTTTT. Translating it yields CASSFGGVNGATEKLFF.

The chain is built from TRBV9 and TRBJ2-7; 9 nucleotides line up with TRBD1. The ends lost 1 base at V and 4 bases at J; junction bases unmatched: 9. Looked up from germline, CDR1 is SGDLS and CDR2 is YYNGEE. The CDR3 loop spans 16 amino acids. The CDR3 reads CASSVRSDRGAYEQYF. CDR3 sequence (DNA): TGTGCCAGCAGCGTAAGGTCCGACAGGGGGGCATACGAGCAGTACTTC.

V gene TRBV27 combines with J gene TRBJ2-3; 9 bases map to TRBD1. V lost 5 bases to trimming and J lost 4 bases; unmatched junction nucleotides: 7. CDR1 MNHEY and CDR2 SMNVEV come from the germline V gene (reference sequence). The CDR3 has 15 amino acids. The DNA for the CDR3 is TGTGCCAGCAGTCCCTCCCGGACAGGGGCAGATACGCAGTATTTT. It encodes CASSPSRTGADTQYF.